This T cell receptor beta chain was identified in a study of molecular identifiers for immune sequencing clone quantification. Study summary: Replicate experiments divided RNA from about 21,000 or 97,000 naive CD8 cells into five parts and sequenced four.

From about 21,000 to 970,000 sorted cells, naive CD8 libraries were generated with 10%, 30% or 50% RNA. Sorting defined naive CD8 T cells as CD8+CD4-CCR7+CD45RA+. Details on this clonotype: No antigen is known for it.

TCRdb re-called the PCR reads with MiXCR, one entry per CDR3 protein. This sample has about 640,000 distinct CDR3 sequences, with 15% to 20% found just once. CDR1 and CDR2 from the germline V gene are SGHAT and FQNNGV. This CDR3 is built from 14 residues. The ends lost 7 bases at V and 6 bases at J; junction bases unmatched: 8. General observations from the study: Spiked-in Jurkat TCR RNA corresponding to one cell was reported as detectable against about 1 million naive cells.

The chain has TRBV11-2 and TRBJ2-3; 9 nucleotides line up with TRBD1. Sequenced sample: naive CD8+ T cells from blood, with Jurkat cell RNA spiked in. The subset denotes: FACS-sorted CD8+CD4-CCR7+CD45RA+ naive T cells. The TCR comes from a human donor in good health. Some libraries in this study had Jurkat cell RNA spiked in. Here the CDR3 reads CASTGTGFMDTQYF. The CDR3 DNA sequence: TGTGCCAGCACCGGGACAGGGTTTATGGATACGCAGTATTTT. The full variable domain, its missing parts supplied by reference TRBV11-2 and TRBJ2-3, is EAGVAQSPRYKIIEKRQSVAFWCNPISGHATLYWYQQILGQGPKLLIQFQNNGVVDDSQLPKDRFSAERLKGVDSTLKIQPAKLEDSAVYLCASTGTGFMDTQYFGPGTRLTVL.